This is a list of T cell receptor beta chains from one sample in a study of OX40 agonist ivuxolimab in advanced cancers. The assay was immunoSEQ multiplex PCR, and TCRdb's table has in-frame clones only and misses some. The data hold some 19,000 clones, with roughly 71% observed a single time. Sequenced material: CD4+ or CD8+ T cells sorted from blood, taken in a trial of the OX40 agonist ivuxolimab. The receptors here all came from an adult with an advanced solid tumor such as melanoma, head and neck, liver or kidney cancer. Both conserved end residues are part of each CDR3. Fields, in order: D gene, V gene, clone size, J gene, CDR3 protein, CDR3 DNA. D genes are given only for firm matches. Clone size is not always given. Where it is, it says once, few, many or a class for expanded clones.

>-|TRBV5-5|-|TRBJ2-4
CASSLTGGQNIQYF
TGTGCCAGCAGCTTGACAGGTGGGCAAAACATTCAGTACTTC
>-|TRBV19|-|TRBJ1-2
CASSMEADNYGYTF
TGTGCCAGTAGTATGGAAGCAGATAACTATGGCTACACCTTC
>-|TRBV27|-|TRBJ2-3
CASSSNSDGTDTQYF
TGTGCCAGCAGTTCAAATAGCGACGGCACAGATACGCAGTATTTT
>TRBD2|TRBV28|-|TRBJ2-5
CASSLETGGEETQYF
TGTGCCAGCAGTTTAGAGACGGGGGGGGAGGAGACCCAGTACTTC
>TRBD2|TRBV5-6|-|TRBJ2-7
CASSSTSGTYEQYF
TGTGCCAGCAGCTCGACTAGCGGGACTTACGAGCAGTACTTC
>-|TRBV4-3|-|TRBJ1-2
CASSQEFARARFNYGYTF
TGCGCCAGCAGCCAAGAGTTTGCCCGGGCACGCTTCAACTATGGCTACACCTTC
>TRBD1|TRBV23-1|-|TRBJ2-1
CASQPGTGGDRSYNEQFF
TGCGCCAGCCAGCCCGGGACAGGGGGGGACCGGTCCTACAATGAGCAGTTCTTC
>-|TRBV5-1|-|TRBJ2-1
CASSYSNEQFF
TGCGCCAGCAGTTATTCGAATGAGCAGTTCTTC
>TRBD2|TRBV27|-|TRBJ2-1
CASRGLALEQFF
TGTGCCAGCCGAGGACTAGCTCTTGAGCAGTTCTTC
>-|TRBV9|-|TRBJ2-7
CASSVGQGSIEQYF
TGTGCCAGCAGCGTAGGGCAGGGTTCTATTGAGCAGTACTTC
>-|TRBV9|few|TRBJ2-2
CASSVGGELFF
TGTGCCAGCAGCGTAGGCGGGGAGCTGTTTTTT
>-|TRBV4-3|-|TRBJ2-7
CASSQDRNGPSAYEQYF
TGCGCCAGCAGCCAAGATAGGAACGGACCCAGCGCCTACGAGCAGTACTTC
>TRBD1|TRBV5-6|-|TRBJ1-3
CASSDRDPSGNTIYF
TGTGCCAGCAGCGACAGGGACCCATCTGGAAACACCATATATTTT
>-|TRBV28|-|TRBJ1-1
CASTLPPGGRLNTEAFF
TGTGCCAGCACCCTTCCCCCCGGGGGCAGACTGAACACTGAAGCTTTCTTT
>-|TRBV4-1|medium-sized|TRBJ2-5
CASSYSFQETQYF
TGCGCCAGCAGTTATAGTTTCCAAGAGACCCAGTACTTC
>TRBD1|TRBV4-1|-|TRBJ2-6
CASTDYTGGGGANVLTF
TGCGCCAGCACCGATTATACAGGGGGCGGTGGGGCCAACGTCCTGACTTTC
>-|TRBV5-5|-|TRBJ2-1
CASSPGSYNEQFF
TGTGCCAGCAGCCCGGGCAGCTACAATGAGCAGTTCTTC
>-|TRBV9|-|TRBJ2-7
CASSAWAGSEQYF
TGTGCCAGCAGCGCATGGGCGGGGAGTGAGCAGTACTTC
>-|TRBV13|-|TRBJ2-7
CASILRQGPSYEQYF
TGTGCCAGCATCTTGAGGCAGGGGCCCTCCTACGAGCAGTACTTC
>-|TRBV9|-|TRBJ2-7
CASSEAPGTSNEQYF
TGTGCCAGCAGCGAGGCTCCCGGGACATCCAACGAGCAGTACTTC
>-|TRBV4-1|-|TRBJ2-7
CASSQEGRGTYEQYF
TGCGCCAGCAGCCAAGAGGGAAGGGGAACCTACGAGCAGTACTTC
>-|TRBV5-1|-|TRBJ2-7
CASSPGRERAYEQYF
TGCGCCAGCAGCCCGGGTCGGGAACGCGCCTACGAGCAGTACTTC
>-|TRBV21-1|-|TRBJ2-7
CASSNPPQREGFDEQYF
TGTGCCAGCAGCAACCCTCCCCAGCGGGAGGGCTTCGACGAGCAGTACTTC
>-|TRBV5-1|-|TRBJ2-7
CASSLALAALYEQYF
TGCGCCAGCAGCTTGGCCTTGGCAGCGCTATACGAGCAGTACTTC
>-|TRBV5-1|-|TRBJ2-3
CASREDSTDTQYF
TGCGCCAGCAGAGAGGACTCCACAGATACGCAGTATTTT
>TRBD2|TRBV6-5|-|TRBJ2-1
CASSYGAGAGNEQFF
TGTGCCAGCAGTTACGGAGCGGGAGCGGGGAATGAGCAGTTCTTC
>-|TRBV28|-|TRBJ2-1
CASSSSDEQFF
TGTGCCAGCAGTTCGAGCGATGAGCAGTTCTTC
>-|TRBV5-1|few|TRBJ1-1
CASSLDRAADTEAFF
TGTGCCAGCAGCTTGGACCGGGCGGCGGACACTGAAGCTTTCTTT
>-|TRBV6-4|-|TRBJ1-6
CASSERDGYSPLHF
TGTGCCAGCAGTGAACGGGACGGGTATTCACCCCTCCACTTT
>TRBD1|TRBV27|-|TRBJ2-6
CASSLGTGTGANVLTF
TGTGCCAGCAGTTTAGGGACAGGGACTGGGGCCAACGTCCTGACTTTC
>TRBD2|TRBV4-3|-|TRBJ2-5
CASSPFLAGGPGTQYF
TGCGCCAGCAGCCCCTTTCTAGCGGGGGGGCCGGGGACCCAGTACTTC
>-|TRBV12-5|-|TRBJ2-5
CASGLGTAQETQYF
TGTGCTAGTGGTTTGGGGACAGCCCAAGAGACCCAGTACTTC
>-|TRBV28|few|TRBJ2-5
CASSLIRESQETQYF
TGTGCCAGCAGTTTGATACGGGAGTCACAAGAGACCCAGTACTTC
>TRBD1|TRBV28|-|TRBJ2-5
CASSRRGTGQETQYF
TGTGCCAGCAGTAGACGAGGGACAGGCCAAGAGACCCAGTACTTC
>TRBD1|TRBV10-2|-|TRBJ1-1
CASRAGQGTTEAFF
TGCGCCAGCAGGGCGGGACAGGGCACCACTGAAGCTTTCTTT
>-|TRBV5-1|-|TRBJ1-1
CASSLDRNTEAFF
TGCGCCAGCAGCTTGGACAGAAACACTGAAGCTTTCTTT
>-|TRBV6-6|-|TRBJ2-7
CASSPLTSYEQYF
TGTGCCAGCTCCCCTCTGACTTCCTACGAGCAGTACTTC
>TRBD2|TRBV7-9|-|TRBJ2-4
CASSFLGQGTSGRSGIQYF
TGTGCCAGCAGCTTTCTAGGACAGGGCACTAGCGGGAGAAGCGGCATTCAGTACTTC
>TRBD2|TRBV7-3|-|TRBJ2-3
CASPLAGGGNTQYF
TGTGCCAGTCCTCTAGCGGGGGGCGGAAATACGCAGTATTTT
>-|TRBV2|-|TRBJ1-5
CASSEGGNQPQHF
TGTGCCAGCAGTGAAGGGGGAAATCAGCCCCAGCATTTT
>-|TRBV7-2|-|TRBJ2-7
CASSLDPGSYEQYF
TGTGCCAGCAGCTTAGATCCCGGCTCCTACGAGCAGTACTTC
>-|TRBV7-9|-|TRBJ1-3
CASSLDREYTIYF
TGTGCCAGCAGCTTAGACAGGGAGTACACCATATATTTT
>-|TRBV28|-|TRBJ2-7
CASSLRAGSGEQYF
TGTGCCAGCAGTTTGAGGGCAGGGTCGGGGGAGCAGTACTTC
>-|TRBV5-1|-|TRBJ1-2
CASSPGEIRNYGYTF
TGCGCCAGCAGCCCAGGAGAGATCCGTAACTATGGCTACACCTTC